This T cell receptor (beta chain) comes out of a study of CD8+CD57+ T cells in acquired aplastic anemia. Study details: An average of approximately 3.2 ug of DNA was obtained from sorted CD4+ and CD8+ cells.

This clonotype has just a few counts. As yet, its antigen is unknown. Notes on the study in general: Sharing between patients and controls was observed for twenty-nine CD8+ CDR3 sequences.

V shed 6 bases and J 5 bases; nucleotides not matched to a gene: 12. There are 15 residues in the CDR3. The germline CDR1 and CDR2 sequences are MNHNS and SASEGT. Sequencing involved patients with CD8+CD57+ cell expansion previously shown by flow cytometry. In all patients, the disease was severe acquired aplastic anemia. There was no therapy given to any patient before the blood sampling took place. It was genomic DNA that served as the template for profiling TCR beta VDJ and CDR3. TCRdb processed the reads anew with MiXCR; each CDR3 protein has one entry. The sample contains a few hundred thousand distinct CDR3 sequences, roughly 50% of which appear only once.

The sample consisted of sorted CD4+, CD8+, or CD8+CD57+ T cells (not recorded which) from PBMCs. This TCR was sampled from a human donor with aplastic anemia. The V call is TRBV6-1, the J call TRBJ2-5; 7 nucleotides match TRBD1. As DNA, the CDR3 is TGTGCCAGCAGGAAACCGGGACAGCTTAGGGAGACCCAGTACTTC. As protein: CASRKPGQLRETQYF.